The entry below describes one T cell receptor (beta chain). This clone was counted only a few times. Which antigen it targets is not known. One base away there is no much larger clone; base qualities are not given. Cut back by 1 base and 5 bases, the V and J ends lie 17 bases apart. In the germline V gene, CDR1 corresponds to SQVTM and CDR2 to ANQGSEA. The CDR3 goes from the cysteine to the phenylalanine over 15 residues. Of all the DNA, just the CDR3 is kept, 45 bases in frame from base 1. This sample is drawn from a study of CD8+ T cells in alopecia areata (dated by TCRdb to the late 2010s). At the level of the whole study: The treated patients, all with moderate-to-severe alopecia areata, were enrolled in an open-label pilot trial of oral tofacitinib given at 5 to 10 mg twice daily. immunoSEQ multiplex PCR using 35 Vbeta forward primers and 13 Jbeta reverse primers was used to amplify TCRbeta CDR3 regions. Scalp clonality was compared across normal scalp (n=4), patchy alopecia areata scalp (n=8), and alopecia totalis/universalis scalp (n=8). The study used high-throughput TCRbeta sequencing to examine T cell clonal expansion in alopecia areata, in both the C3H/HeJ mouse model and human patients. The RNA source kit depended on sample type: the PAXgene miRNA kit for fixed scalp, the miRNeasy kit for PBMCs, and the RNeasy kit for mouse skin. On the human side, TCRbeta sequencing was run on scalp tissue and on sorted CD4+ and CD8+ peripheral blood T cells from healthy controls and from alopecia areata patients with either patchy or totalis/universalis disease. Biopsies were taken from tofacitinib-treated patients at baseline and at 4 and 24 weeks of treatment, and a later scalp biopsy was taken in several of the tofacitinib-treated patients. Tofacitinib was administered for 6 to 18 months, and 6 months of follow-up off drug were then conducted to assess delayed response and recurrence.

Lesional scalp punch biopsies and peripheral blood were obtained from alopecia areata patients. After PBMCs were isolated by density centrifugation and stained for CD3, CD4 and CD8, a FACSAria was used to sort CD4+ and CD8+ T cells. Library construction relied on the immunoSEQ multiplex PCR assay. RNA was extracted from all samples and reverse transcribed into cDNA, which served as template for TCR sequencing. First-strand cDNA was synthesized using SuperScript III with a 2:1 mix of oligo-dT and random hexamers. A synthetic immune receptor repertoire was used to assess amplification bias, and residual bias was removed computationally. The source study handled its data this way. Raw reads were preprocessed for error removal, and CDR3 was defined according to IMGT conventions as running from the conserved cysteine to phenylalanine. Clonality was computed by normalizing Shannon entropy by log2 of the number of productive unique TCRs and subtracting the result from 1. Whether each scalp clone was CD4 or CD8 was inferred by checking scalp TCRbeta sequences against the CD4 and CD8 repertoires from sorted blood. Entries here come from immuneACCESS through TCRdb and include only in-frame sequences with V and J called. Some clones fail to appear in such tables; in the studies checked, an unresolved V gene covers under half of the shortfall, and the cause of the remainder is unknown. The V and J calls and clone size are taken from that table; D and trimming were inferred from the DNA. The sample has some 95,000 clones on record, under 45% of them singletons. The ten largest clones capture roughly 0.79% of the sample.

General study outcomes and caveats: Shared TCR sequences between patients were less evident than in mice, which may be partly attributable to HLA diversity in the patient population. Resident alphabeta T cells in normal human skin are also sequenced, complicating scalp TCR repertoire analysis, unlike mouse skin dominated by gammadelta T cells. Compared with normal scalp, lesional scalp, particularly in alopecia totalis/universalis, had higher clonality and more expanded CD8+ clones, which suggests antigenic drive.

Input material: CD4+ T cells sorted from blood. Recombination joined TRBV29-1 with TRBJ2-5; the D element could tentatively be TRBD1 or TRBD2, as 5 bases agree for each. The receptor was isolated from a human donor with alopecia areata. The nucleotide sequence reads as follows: TGCAGCGTTGAAGTCCAGGGAGAAGTCGGGGAGACCCAGTACTTC. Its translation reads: CSVEVQGEVGETQYF.